This T cell receptor (beta chain) appears in the sequencing data of a study of blood T cell repertoires in COVID-19. V was cut by 2 bases and J by 2 bases, with 3 bases left in between. Germline CDR1 and CDR2: KGHDR and SFDVKD. This CDR3 is built from 13 residues. Authors' methods: Reference gene primer amplification in the assay estimated nucleated cell counts. TCRdb's copy holds only in-frame clones and misses some; the assay was immunoSEQ multiplex PCR. V and J calls and clone size come straight from that table; D and trimming were deduced from the DNA. The profile covers about 270,000 clones, with 85% to 95% appearing a single time and about 3% taken by the ten largest. Clinical history as reported by participants underpinned cohort assignment. Within 2 weeks of study entry, exposed participants had contacted a PCR-confirmed or clinician-diagnosed COVID-19 case.

The TCR originated in a man aged 35 to 55 who had been exposed to COVID-19. This chain uses TRBV24-1 with TRBJ1-3; D gene unclear. The sequenced sample consisted of PBMCs or T cells enriched from blood (not recorded which). The CDR3 region is CATSDYTGNTIYF. In nucleotides, the CDR3 is TGTGCCACCAGTGATTATACTGGAAACACCATATATTTT.